Listed here is a single T cell receptor beta chain. Antigen specificity is unknown. This specimen belongs to a study of T cell responses to AZD1222 COVID-19 vaccine. Study results and limitations: When two AZD1222 doses had been given, Spike-specific TCR breadth and depth rose. The peak T cell response came first, and repertoires were sampled only after it. Baseline serology detected seropositivity in only 5 to 7 AZD1222 recipients.

The assay was immunoSEQ multiplex PCR, and TCRdb's table has in-frame clones only and misses some. Here the sample spans over 100,000 clones, roughly nine tenths being singletons. The V gene lost 3 bases and the J gene lost 4 bases, with 12 bases spanning the gap. The CDR3 loop spans 14 amino acids. Germline loops: CDR1 SGHVS, CDR2 FQNEAQ. The TCR was taken from an adult in good health. This specimen was peripheral blood, taken on day 0 of AZD1222 vaccination. The genes are TRBV7-8 and TRBJ1-1; D is ambiguous. The CDR3 reads CASSFLPKGTEAFF. CDR3 DNA: TGTGCCAGCAGCTTCCTCCCGAAGGGCACTGAAGCTTTCTTT. Full variable domain (missing parts from reference TRBV7-8 and TRBJ1-1): GAGVSQSPRYKVAKRGQDVALRCDPISGHVSLFWYQQALGQGPEFLTYFQNEAQLDKSGLPSDRFFAERPEGSVSTLKIQRTQQEDSAVYLCASSFLPKGTEAFFGQGTRLTVV.